This is a list of T cell receptor beta chains from one sample in a study of T-cell memory formation after mild COVID-19. MiXCR, run by TCRdb on the 5' RACE reads, gives a single entry per CDR3 protein. The data contain roughly 180,000 distinct CDR3 sequences, less than 20% of them seen just once; the ten biggest clones take up roughly 3.9%. Specimen: PBMCs or a T cell subset sorted from them (not recorded which). Receptors originate from a man between 18 and 35 years old who had mild COVID-19 (a few samples of this study predate the infection). Cell type and time point are not known. CDR3s include the opening cysteine and the closing phenylalanine or tryptophan.

v_gene | CDR3aa
TRBV7-2 | CASSPGTDREAFF
TRBV4-1 | CASSHPGQAYEQYF
TRBV2 | CASSYTPGGLTHRDTQYF
TRBV4-3 | CASSQQQGRSEKLFF
TRBV28 | CASSLAGSRDEQFF
TRBV5-1 | CASSPVLTRYNEQFF
TRBV29-1 | CSVGDRNTEAFF
TRBV7-9 | CASSLAVWGSRIEAFF
TRBV12-3/TRBV12-4 | CASATRDGNQPQHF
TRBV6-5 | CASSWDGQETQYF
TRBV12-3/TRBV12-4 | CASMTGTSRLLNTEAFF
TRBV12-3/TRBV12-4 | CASSFAGFEDYGYTF
TRBV12-3/TRBV12-4 | CASSRAQGFQETQYF
TRBV5-1 | CASSLALTGGPDEQFF
TRBV5-1 | CASRGDPGDEKLFF
TRBV5-1 | CASSPTGGHTDTQYF
TRBV6-5 | CASTPPGQGDGGELFF
TRBV3-1 | CASSLDSVTDTQYF
TRBV15 | CATSRSIGRGTGENEKLFF
TRBV30 | CAWSAGAGDTQYF
TRBV11-3 | CASSFDGANTGELFF
TRBV18 | CASSPPRGGPDTQYF
TRBV27 | CASSPGLAGGPREETQYF
TRBV13 | CASSRTFKETQYF
TRBV10-3 | CAISVGSSGANVLTF
TRBV5-1 | CASRRESSYNEQFF
TRBV5-1 | CASSFRDRVGEKLFF
TRBV5-1 | CASSKRLGQLNSYNEQFF
TRBV21-1 | CASSTSGTATYEQYF
TRBV20-1 | CSGIGSAKNIQYF
TRBV5-4 | CASRREQGKSDTQYF